The 7 T cell receptor beta chains presented below share a single source sample, sequenced in a study of T cells in pancreatic ductal adenocarcinoma (dated by TCRdb to the late 2010s). The library came from the immunoSEQ multiplex PCR assay. TCRdb re-hosts the immuneACCESS table, in-frame sequences only. Its copies lack some clones; in the studies checked, an unresolved V gene accounts for under half of them, and the cause for the rest is not known. For this sample the table gives approximately 97,000 clones, of which 90% to 95% were detected only once. The ten largest make up around 3.2% of the sample. The pancreatic ductal adenocarcinoma patients who were selected had gone through surgery without receiving any neoadjuvant therapy. The sequencing input was PBMCs. The origin of the receptors is a human donor with pancreatic ductal adenocarcinoma.

The V call is TRBV29-1, the J call TRBJ1-4; 8 positions match TRBD1. J was trimmed by 4 bases and V by 7 bases; bases with no gene match: 11. This CDR3 is built from 15 residues. The V gene's germline CDR1 is SQVTM and CDR2 ANQGSEA. In DNA form, the CDR3 reads TGCAGCGGAGGACAGGGAGGTCCTTTTAATGAAAAACTGTTTTTT. This translates into CSGGQGGPFNEKLFF.

This clone was recorded once. The chain uses TRBV6-1 and TRBJ2-7, with 7 positions matching TRBD1. The trim removed 4 bases at V and 0 bases at J, leaving 3 bases unmatched. The germline gives CDR1 MNHNS, CDR2 SASEGT. The CDR3 sequence is 14 residues long. CDR3 protein: CASSARQGSYEQYF. In nucleotides, the CDR3 is TGTGCCAGCAGTGCCCGACAGGGCTCCTACGAGCAGTACTTC.

This sequence joins TRBV6-5 and TRBJ1-1; 10 positions match TRBD1. The V and J ends lost 8 bases and 3 bases, in that order; junction bases with no gene match: 3. Germline assignment: CDR1 MNHEY and CDR2 SVGAGI. This CDR3 has 13 residues. CDR3 bases: TGTGCCAGCCGGGACAGGGGTTACACTGAAGCTTTCTTT. Encoded protein: CASRDRGYTEAFF.

The rearrangement uses TRBV5-6 and TRBJ2-7; D is unclear. The CDR3 runs 14 residues. V lost 0 bases and J 0 bases, leaving 7 bases between the germline ends. Germline V gene data show CDR1 as SGHDT and CDR2 as YYEEEE. The CDR3: CASSLVVNSYEQYF. Here the CDR3 DNA reads TGTGCCAGCAGCTTGGTAGTGAACTCCTACGAGCAGTACTTC.

The chain links TRBV28 to TRBJ2-1, with TRBD2 identical over 9 bases. Germline assignment: CDR1 MDHEN and CDR2 SYDVKM. The J segment lost 3 bases and the V segment lost 5 bases, leaving 5 bases of the junction unmatched. CDR3 length: 15 residues. The DNA for the CDR3 is TGTGCCAGCAGTCAACGGACTAGCGACTACAATGAGCAGTTCTTC. It yields the protein CASSQRTSDYNEQFF.

The chain joins TRBV12-1 to TRBJ1-2; TRBD1 is the table's D call and was not checked against the DNA. TRBV12-1 is reported as a pseudogene. This CDR3 has 14 residues. For the CDR3, the DNA is TGTGCCAGCAGGCCTACAGGGGACCCGAGGGGCTACACCTTC. It specifies CASRPTGDPRGYTF.

The CDR3 DNA reads as TGCGCCAGCAGCTTGGCCCCAGGCCCCACAGATACGCAGTATTTT. Translated, it gives CASSLAPGPTDTQYF. The genes are TRBV5-1 and TRBJ2-3, with D unresolved. V lost 0 bases, J lost 2 bases, and 10 bases lay in between. Germline V lookup: CDR1 SGHRS, CDR2 YFSETQ. This CDR3 has 15 residues.